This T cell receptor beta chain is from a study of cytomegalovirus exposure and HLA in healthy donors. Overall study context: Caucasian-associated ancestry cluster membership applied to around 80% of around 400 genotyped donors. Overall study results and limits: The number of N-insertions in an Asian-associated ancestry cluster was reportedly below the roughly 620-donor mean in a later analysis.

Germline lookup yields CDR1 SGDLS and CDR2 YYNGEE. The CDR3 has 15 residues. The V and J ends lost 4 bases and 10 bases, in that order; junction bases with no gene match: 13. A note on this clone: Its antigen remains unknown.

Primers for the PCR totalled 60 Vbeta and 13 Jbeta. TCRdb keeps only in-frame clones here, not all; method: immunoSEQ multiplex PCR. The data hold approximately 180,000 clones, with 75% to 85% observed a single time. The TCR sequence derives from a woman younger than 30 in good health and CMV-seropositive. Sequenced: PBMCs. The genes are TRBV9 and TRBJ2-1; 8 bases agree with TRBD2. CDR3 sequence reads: CASSLSSGGDKEQFF. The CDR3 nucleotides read TGTGCCAGCAGCCTCTCAAGCGGGGGCGATAAGGAGCAGTTCTTC.